The 18 T cell receptor beta chains below all came from one sample that was sequenced in a study of response to subunit inactivated influenza vaccine. TCRdb recomputed calls from the RT-PCR reads with MiXCR, one row per CDR3 protein. The data hold approximately 250,000 distinct CDR3 sequences, with 9% to 15% observed a single time. Sequenced material: non-naive T cells sorted from PBMCs, taken around two weeks before vaccination. These TCRs come from a man in his forties or fifties who received an inactivated influenza vaccine.

This clonotype was counted at least ten times. The chain carries TRBV7-9 and TRBJ2-1; D remains unclear. Germline values: CDR1 SEHNR, CDR2 FQNEAQ (reference sequence). Trimming took off 1 base at V and 10 bases at J, with 8 bases between the two ends. This CDR3 has 12 amino acids. For the CDR3, the DNA is TGTGCCAGCAGCTTAGGGGGTGGGGAGCAGTTCTTC. Its protein product is CASSLGGGEQFF.

This clonotype was seen repeatedly, ten times or more. The DNA for the CDR3 is TGTGCCAGCAGTTTTGGACAGTCTGGAGAGACCCAGTACTTC. As protein: CASSFGQSGETQYF. J is TRBJ2-5 and V is TRBV6-5, with D tentatively TRBD1 (6 bases). Germline V gene lookup returns CDR1 MNHEY and CDR2 SVGAGI. The CDR3 covers 14 residues. Between the trimmed V and J ends, which lost 4 bases and 4 bases, there was a span of 13 bases.

The chain joins TRBV7-8 to TRBJ2-3; a possible D gene is TRBD2 (6 bases). From germline, CDR1 is SGHVS and CDR2 FQNEAQ. V lost 4 bases to trimming and J lost 2 bases, with 13 bases between them. The CDR3 length is 15 residues. The DNA for the CDR3 is TGTGCCAGCAGCTGGGGGGTGGGGCCCACAGATACGCAGTATTTT. It is translated as CASSWGVGPTDTQYF.

This clonotype was seen a few times. J is TRBJ2-1 and V is TRBV6-5; possibly TRBD2 for D (6 bases). Germline V CDR1 and CDR2: MNHEY, SVGAGI. This CDR3 is built from 16 residues. V lost 1 base, J lost 1 base, and 11 bases lay in between. The CDR3 DNA follows: TGTGCCAGCAGTTACTGGCCTAGCGAATCCTACAATGAGCAGTTCTTC. Its protein is CASSYWPSESYNEQFF.

This clonotype has only a few counts. The chain carries TRBV28 and TRBJ2-7; 7 bases are shared with TRBD1. The CDR3 contains 16 residues. With V trimmed by 6 bases and J by 0 bases, 11 bases remained unmatched. Per germline, CDR1 MDHEN and CDR2 SYDVKM. CDR3 sequence reads: CASRRGATGDSYEQYF. DNA for the CDR3: TGTGCCAGCAGGCGAGGGGCTACAGGGGACTCCTACGAGCAGTACTTC. Filled out from reference TRBV28 and TRBJ2-7, the complete variable domain reads DVKVTQSSRYLVKRTGEKVFLECVQDMDHENMFWYRQDPGLGLRLIYFSYDVKMKEKGDIPEGYSVSREKKERFSLILESASTNQTSMYLCASRRGATGDSYEQYFGPGTRLTVT.

The chain carries TRBV4-3 and TRBJ2-7; the match to TRBD1 covers 7 bases. CDR3 length: 16 amino acids. Germline CDR1 reads LGHNA; CDR2 reads YSLEER. Trimming took 0 bases from V and 6 from J; bases not matched to a gene: 11. CDR3 sequence reads: CASSQDLTGERGEQYF. CDR3 nucleotides: TGCGCCAGCAGCCAAGATCTCACAGGGGAAAGGGGCGAGCAGTACTTC.

This clonotype was seen a handful of times. V is TRBV20-1 and J is TRBJ2-2, with D perhaps TRBD1 (5 bases). The CDR3 consists of 15 residues. V lost 2 bases, J lost 7 bases, and 17 bases lay in between. In germline, CDR1 is DFQATT, CDR2 SNEGSKA (reference sequence). The DNA for the CDR3 is TGCAGTGCTAGACCGCCCCCCAGGGCCGGCGGGGAGCTGTTTTTT. The encoded protein is CSARPPPRAGGELFF.

The CDR3 nucleotides are TGTGCCAGCAGTTCCGGGACAGGGCATGGCTACACCTTC. Residues: CASSSGTGHGYTF. V is TRBV12-3 or TRBV12-4 and J is TRBJ1-2, with 9 positions matching TRBD1. Trimming at V came to 4 bases and at J to 6 bases, leaving 3 bases not matched to a gene. This CDR3 spans 13 amino acids.

In this sample, this clonotype turned up a few times. The chain links TRBV6-1 to TRBJ2-5; 9 nucleotides line up with TRBD1. Trimming cost V 7 bases and J 4 bases; bases outside gene matches: 4. Germline V CDR1 and CDR2: MNHNS, SASEGT. CDR3 length equals 13 residues. DNA for the CDR3: TGTGCCAGCACTAACAGGGGGCGAGAGACCCAGTACTTC. Protein product: CASTNRGRETQYF.

This clonotype was observed a few times. The rearrangement uses TRBV20-1 and TRBJ2-5; possible D gene TRBD2, 6 bases. The germline V and J ends were trimmed by 0 bases and 5 bases, with 16 bases remaining between them. The CDR3 covers 15 residues. Germline-derived CDR1 and CDR2 are DFQATT and SNEGSKA (reference sequence). CDR3 nucleotide sequence: TGCAGTGCTAGAGATGATGGGGGGATCCTGGAGACCCAGTACTTC. As protein: CSARDDGGILETQYF.

This clonotype appeared many times. V gene TRBV7-9 combines with J gene TRBJ1-3, with no clear D. The CDR3 loop spans 11 amino acids. The germline V gene has CDR1 SEHNR and CDR2 FQNEAQ (reference sequence). V was cut by 5 bases and J by 7 bases, with 6 bases left in between. The CDR3 coding sequence is TGTGCCAGCAGCCCAACCAACACCATATATTTT. Residues: CASSPTNTIYF.

The chain recombines TRBV7-2 with TRBJ1-5; 8 positions agree with TRBD1. V shed 4 bases and J 6 bases; nucleotides not matched to a gene: 8. Germline CDR1 SGHTA, CDR2 FQGNSA. This CDR3 is built from 15 residues. The CDR3 is CASSYYQGAGQPQHF. CDR3 DNA sequence: TGTGCCAGCAGCTACTACCAGGGGGCCGGTCAGCCCCAGCATTTT.

A few counts support this clonotype. The chain recombines TRBV18 with TRBJ2-3; no reliable D call. Trimming took 1 base from V and 5 from J, leaving 4 bases between them. CDR3 length: 12 amino acids. Germline CDR1 reads KGHSH; CDR2 reads LQKENI. CDR3 sequence reads: CASSPQRDTQYF. As DNA, the CDR3 is TGTGCCAGCTCACCACAAAGAGATACGCAGTATTTT.

This clonotype was picked up a small number of times. Sequence at one end of the junction differs from germline and may be a read error. J is TRBJ2-5 and V is TRBV7-2; TRBD1 or TRBD2 may be the D gene (5 bases each). The CDR3 contains 14 residues. Germline loops: CDR1 SGHTA, CDR2 FQGNSA. The DNA for the CDR3 is TGTGCCAGCAGCTCCGACGATAACTTCGGGGCCCCCCACTTC. The encoded protein is CASSSDDNFGAPHF.

V is TRBV5-1 and J is TRBJ1-5, with unresolved D. The ends were cut back, 2 bases at V and 3 bases at J, with 9 bases in the middle. The germline gives CDR1 SGHRS, CDR2 YFSETQ. The CDR3 length is 14 residues. The CDR3 DNA reads as TGCGCCAGCAGCTTAGGTACGTCCAATCAGCCCCAGCATTTT. This codes for CASSLGTSNQPQHF.

This rearrangement joins TRBV4-2 to TRBJ1-2, with 8 bases identical to TRBD1. The CDR3 length is 15 residues. The V and J ends lost 2 bases and 2 bases, in that order; junction bases with no gene match: 4. Germline V gene data show CDR1 as LGHNA and CDR2 as YNFKEQ. CDR3 protein: CASSQPGQENYGYTF. The DNA for the CDR3 is TGTGCCAGCAGCCAACCGGGACAGGAGAACTATGGCTACACCTTC.

This clonotype was counted only a few times. This chain connects TRBV7-8 to TRBJ2-5; 8 bases fit TRBD2. The junction had 8 bases not matched to a gene; V was cut back by 3 bases and J by 5 bases. The CDR3 spans 15 residues. The V gene's germline CDR1 is SGHVS and CDR2 FQNEAQ. CDR3 region: CASSFGAGVSETQYF. DNA for the CDR3: TGTGCCAGCAGCTTCGGAGCGGGAGTTAGTGAGACCCAGTACTTC. The variable domain in full, completed from reference TRBV7-8 and TRBJ2-5, reads GAGVSQSPRYKVAKRGQDVALRCDPISGHVSLFWYQQALGQGPEFLTYFQNEAQLDKSGLPSDRFFAERPEGSVSTLKIQRTQQEDSAVYLCASSFGAGVSETQYFGPGTRLLVL.

This clonotype was observed at least ten times. The chain is built from TRBV7-9 and TRBJ2-7; a possible D gene is TRBD2 (5 bases). This CDR3 has 15 residues. Trimming left V 0 bases short and J 0 bases short, with 9 bases between. CDR1 and CDR2 (germline): SEHNR, FQNEAQ (reference sequence). The CDR3, as DNA: TGTGCCAGCAGCTTAGCAGGCAGCGGCTCCTACGAGCAGTACTTC. Translated: CASSLAGSGSYEQYF.